This T cell receptor beta chain was recorded in a study of OX40 agonist ivuxolimab in advanced cancers. Study-wide background: Patients undergoing dose escalation presented with hepatocellular carcinoma, melanoma, renal cell or head and neck cancer.

This CDR3 contains 17 residues. Germline loops: CDR1 SGHAT, CDR2 FQNNGV. The J segment lost 1 base and the V segment lost 1 base, leaving 7 bases of the junction unmatched. Profiling relied on immunoSEQ multiplex PCR, and the TCRdb table lists in-frame clones only, not all of them. This table holds approximately 75,000 clones, roughly 78% found once. This clone was seen just once. Its antigen is unidentified. Overall study results and limits: Expanded clones were, on average, more numerous in CD8+ T cells than in CD4+.

This material consisted of CD4+ or CD8+ T cells sorted from blood, taken in a trial of the OX40 agonist ivuxolimab. The TCR comes from an adult with an advanced solid tumor such as melanoma, head and neck, liver or kidney cancer. The chain recombines TRBV11-2 with TRBJ1-1; 9 bases line up with TRBD1. Here the CDR3 reads CASSLVGTGKGNTEAFF. Here the CDR3 DNA reads TGTGCCAGCAGCTTAGTCGGGACAGGGAAGGGGAACACTGAAGCTTTCTTT.